The 19 T cell receptor beta chains below all came from one sample that was sequenced in a study of T-cell reconstitution after alpha-beta-depleted transplantation in children. The library targeted TCRbeta and was prepared with unique molecular identifiers. Using its own MiXCR run on the PCR reads, TCRdb lists one record per CDR3 protein. Here the sample spans roughly 170,000 distinct CDR3 sequences, less than 8% being singletons. The sample here was PBMCs from the stem cell graft donor, taken from the stem cell graft. The receptors were gathered from a human donor who donated a stem cell graft to a child with Wiskott-Aldrich syndrome.

This clonotype was counted at least ten times. The V call is TRBV6-6, the J call TRBJ2-7, with 8 nucleotides matching TRBD2. The V gene end was trimmed by 7 bases and the J gene end by 4 bases; junction bases not matched to a gene: 6. The CDR3 spans 13 residues. Germline CDR1 reads MNHNY; CDR2 reads SVGAGI (reference sequence). The CDR3 protein is CASMPAGAYEQYF. CDR3 DNA: TGTGCCAGCATGCCAGCGGGAGCGTACGAGCAGTACTTC.

Many counts were recorded for this clonotype. The rearrangement links TRBV10-3 to TRBJ2-3; 11 bases fit TRBD2. This CDR3 region has 17 residues. Looked up from germline, CDR1 is ENHRY and CDR2 is SYGVKD. V trimming: 3 bases; J trimming: 2 bases; junction bases outside the gene matches: 7. The CDR3 sequence: CAISESASGRSTDTQYF. CDR3 bases: TGTGCCATCAGTGAAAGTGCTAGCGGGAGGTCCACAGATACGCAGTATTTT.

In this sample, this clonotype turned up many times. The CDR3 sequence: CASSLRQGANYGYTF. The CDR3 DNA is TGTGCCAGCAGCTTACGACAGGGCGCTAACTATGGCTACACCTTC. This chain uses TRBV21-1 with TRBJ1-2; whether TRBD1, the table's D call, matches the DNA was not checked. TRBV21-1 is termed a pseudogene. The CDR3 extends over 15 amino acids.

Ten or more counts support this clonotype. The chain is built from TRBV6-5 and TRBJ2-7; D ambiguous. The length of the CDR3 is 13 residues. The V gene lost 3 bases and the J gene lost 3 bases, with 9 bases spanning the gap. The V gene's germline CDR1 is MNHEY and CDR2 SVGAGI. CDR3 coding DNA: TGTGCCAGCAGTTATTCGTCCAGCTACGAGCAGTACTTC. Translating it yields CASSYSSSYEQYF.

This clonotype was detected many times. The V call is TRBV28, the J call TRBJ2-5; weak D call: TRBD1 (6 bases). The CDR3 has 15 amino acids. Germline-derived CDR1 and CDR2 are MDHEN and SYDVKM. With 7 bases removed from V and 5 bases from J, the gap between germline ends came to 20 bases. The CDR3 region has the DNA TGTGCCAGCACCCTCCGATTGGGGGCGCGGGAGACCCAGTACTTC. Protein sequence: CASTLRLGARETQYF.

At least ten counts were recorded for this clonotype. The V gene is TRBV11-2, the J gene TRBJ2-3; maybe TRBD2 (5 bases). Per germline, CDR1 SGHAT and CDR2 FQNNGV. V was pared by 3 bases and J by 5 bases, with 9 bases between. The CDR3 length is 13 residues. CDR3 sequence (DNA): TGTGCCAGCAGCTTTACCCGGGGAGATACGCAGTATTTT. Translation gives CASSFTRGDTQYF.

This clonotype appeared many times. The rearrangement links TRBV5-1 to TRBJ1-1; 9 nucleotides line up with TRBD1. Trimming removed 3 bases from V and 5 bases from J; junction bases left unmatched: 8. The germline gives CDR1 SGHRS, CDR2 YFSETQ. The CDR3 consists of 15 residues. CDR3 protein: CASSSFGTGMTEAFF. For the CDR3, the DNA is TGCGCCAGCAGCTCTTTCGGGACAGGGATGACTGAAGCTTTCTTT.

This clonotype was observed a handful of times. The chain carries TRBV2 and TRBJ2-2; D tentatively fits TRBD1 or TRBD2 (6 bases each). Germline-derived CDR1 and CDR2 are SNHLY and FYNNEI. The V and J ends lost 1 base and 7 bases respectively, with 13 bases between them. This CDR3 contains 15 residues. The CDR3: CASSEVTGRSGELFF. The DNA of the CDR3 is TGTGCCAGCAGTGAAGTAACAGGGAGGAGCGGGGAGCTGTTTTTT.

This clonotype was observed at least ten times. The chain links TRBV4-3 to TRBJ2-1; 12 nucleotides line up with TRBD2. V lost 5 bases and J lost 7; bases outside the gene matches: 9. This CDR3 region has 16 residues. CDR1 is LGHNA, CDR2 YSLEER, per germline. The CDR3 here is CASSGLAGSIVNEQFF. For the CDR3, the DNA is TGCGCCAGCAGCGGACTAGCGGGATCTATAGTAAATGAGCAGTTCTTC.

This clonotype was seen only a few times. One junction end does not reproduce the germline sequence, and a read error may be involved. The genes are TRBV20-1 and TRBJ1-6; TRBD1 matches 10 bases. The CDR3 contains 17 residues. Germline V gene sequence: CDR1 DFQATT, CDR2 SNEGSKA (reference sequence). The CDR3 is CCARNQLRQGAYSPLHF. CDR3 nucleotides: TGCTGTGCTAGAAATCAACTTCGACAGGGGGCTTATTCACCCCTCCACTTT.

This clonotype was seen ten or more times. The gene calls are TRBV12-3 or TRBV12-4 and TRBJ2-1; 16 bases map to TRBD2. V trimming: 5 bases; J trimming: 6 bases; junction bases outside the gene matches: 10. This CDR3 contains 18 residues. The CDR3 loop reads CASSPGTSGRAYLNEQFF. The CDR3 DNA reads TGTGCCAGCAGTCCAGGGACTAGCGGGAGGGCCTATCTCAATGAGCAGTTCTTC.

There are many counts of this clonotype. This chain connects TRBV5-1 to TRBJ2-1, with a tentative D call TRBD2 (5 bases). This CDR3 region has 14 residues. Germline CDR1 and CDR2: SGHRS and YFSETQ. V was trimmed by 0 bases and J by 5 bases, leaving 9 bases between them. The CDR3 is CASSLAAVNNEQFF. CDR3 nucleotide sequence: TGCGCCAGCAGCTTGGCAGCGGTAAACAATGAGCAGTTCTTC.

This clonotype was recorded at least ten times. This chain connects TRBV6-5 to TRBJ2-3; 12 bases agree with TRBD2. Germline CDR1 is MNHEY and CDR2 is SVGAGI. CDR3 length: 18 residues. V lost 2 bases, J lost 4 bases, and 10 bases stayed unmatched. This CDR3 reads CASSYLSTSGSIADTQYF. CDR3 DNA sequence: TGTGCCAGCAGTTACCTTTCGACTAGCGGGAGTATTGCAGATACGCAGTATTTT.

This clonotype was seen at least ten times. J is TRBJ2-3 and V is TRBV2; D remains unclear. The V and J ends lost 8 bases and 2 bases respectively, with 17 bases between them. Germline V gene lookup returns CDR1 SNHLY and CDR2 FYNNEI. The length of the CDR3 is 15 residues. CDR3: CASPRNPRITDTQYF. The CDR3 bases are TGTGCCAGCCCCCGGAATCCCCGGATCACAGATACGCAGTATTTT.

This clonotype was observed at least ten times. J is TRBJ2-4 and V is TRBV20-1; D gene ambiguous. Per germline, CDR1 DFQATT and CDR2 SNEGSKA (reference sequence). The V and J ends lost 0 bases and 10 bases respectively, with 7 bases between them. The CDR3 is made up of 11 amino acids. The CDR3 is CSARDGGIQYF. The CDR3 bases are TGCAGTGCTAGAGACGGCGGAATTCAGTACTTC.

This clonotype was counted many times. V usage is TRBV4-2 and J usage is TRBJ2-5, with D perhaps matching TRBD1 or TRBD2 (5 bases each). Germline lookup yields CDR1 LGHNA and CDR2 YNFKEQ. The CDR3 contains 14 residues. V lost 1 base and J 1 base, leaving 7 bases between the germline ends. The DNA for the CDR3 is TGTGCCAGCAGCCAAGTGGGGGTCCAAGAGACCCAGTACTTC. This encodes CASSQVGVQETQYF.

This clonotype came up many times. This chain joins TRBV6-5 and TRBJ2-4, with D maybe TRBD2 (6 bases). With 0 bases removed from V and 0 bases from J, the gap between germline ends came to 18 bases. CDR1 is MNHEY, CDR2 SVGAGI, per germline. CDR3 length: 19 residues. The CDR3 region has the DNA TGTGCCAGCAGTTACTCGACCGCGGGAATTCCCCTAGCCAAAAACATTCAGTACTTC. Protein product: CASSYSTAGIPLAKNIQYF.

This clonotype was counted at least ten times. The chain recombines TRBV29-1 with TRBJ2-7; D is unresolved. The germline V gene has CDR1 SQVTM and CDR2 ANQGSEA. The CDR3 sequence is 12 residues long. V lost 6 bases and J lost 3, with 12 bases in between. CDR3 residues: CSVASGDYEQYF. The CDR3 DNA reads as TGCAGCGTCGCAAGTGGGGACTACGAGCAGTACTTC.

V and J are TRBV14 and TRBJ1-2; no clear D gene. Germline V lookup: CDR1 SGHDN, CDR2 FVKESK. The germline V and J ends were trimmed by 1 base and 4 bases, with 10 bases remaining between them. This CDR3 has 14 residues. The CDR3 region is CASSQVPEVYGYTF. CDR3 in DNA: TGTGCCAGCAGCCAAGTCCCCGAAGTCTATGGCTACACCTTC. The complete variable domain, with remaining parts taken from reference TRBV14 and TRBJ1-2, reads EAGVTQFPSHSVIEKGQTVTLRCDPISGHDNLYWYRRVMGKEIKFLLHFVKESKQDESGMPNNRFLAERTGGTYSTLKVQPAELEDSGVYFCASSQVPEVYGYTFGSGTRLTVV.